This T cell receptor (beta chain) emerged from a study of STAT5B mutations in CD4+ large granular lymphocyte leukemia. The V end lost 3 bases, the J end lost 3 bases, and 9 bases lay between the germline ends. Germline loops: CDR1 MDHEN, CDR2 SYDVKM. This CDR3 is 15 amino acids long. This clone has a single count. Authors' methods: A productive frequency of 2.59 x 10-5 was the lowest detectable. Profiled with immunoSEQ multiplex PCR; TCRdb holds only in-frame clones, not every one. V, J and clone size were drawn from that table, and D and trimming were deduced from the DNA. Among under 40,000 clones listed, around 85% were seen once.

Sequencing was done on a sample of CD4+ T cells from blood buffy coats. This sequence originates from a human donor in good health. The genes are TRBV28 and TRBJ1-6; D perhaps matches TRBD1 (5 bases). In DNA, the CDR3 is TGTGCCAGCAGTTTCAGGGCACTCTATAATTCACCCCTCCACTTT. Translated: CASSFRALYNSPLHF.